Listed here are 21 T cell receptor beta chains from one sample, sequenced in a study of radiotherapy plus CTLA-4 blockade in lung cancer listed by TCRdb under 2018. Libraries were made using the immunoSEQ multiplex PCR assay. The clones in this table, taken by TCRdb from immuneACCESS, are in-frame only. Not every clone is retained; where verified, under half of the shortfall comes from an unresolved V gene, and the cause of the rest is unknown. This sample gives 35,000 to 45,000 clones in total; 55% to 80% of them show up just once. Clones ranked in the top ten supply 20% to 25% of the sample. Sequences were derived from peripheral blood, sampled from a patient treated with radiotherapy plus ipilimumab. These receptors came from a human donor with non-small cell lung cancer who had a partial response to radiotherapy plus ipilimumab.

V gene TRBV5-1 combines with J gene TRBJ2-5; D not resolved. CDR3 length equals 13 residues. Trimming stripped 4 bases from V and 1 base from J, with 8 bases between. The germline gives CDR1 SGHRS, CDR2 YFSETQ. In nucleotides, the CDR3 is TGCGCCAGCAGCAACAGAATCCAAGAGACCCAGTACTTC. It yields the protein CASSNRIQETQYF. Supplemented by reference TRBV5-1 and TRBJ2-5, the full variable domain reads KAGVTQTPRYLIKTRGQQVTLSCSPISGHRSVSWYQQTPGQGLQFLFEYFSETQRNKGNFPGRFSGRQFSNSRSEMNVSTLELGDSALYLCASSNRIQETQYFGPGTRLLVL.

The chain links TRBV4-1 to TRBJ2-2; D is possibly TRBD2 (6 bases). The V end lost 1 base, the J end lost 7 bases, and 10 bases lay between the germline ends. The CDR3 totals 14 residues. Per germline, CDR1 MGHRA and CDR2 YSYEKL. CDR3 DNA sequence: TGCGCCAGCAGCCAAGGGAGGGGAAGCGGGGAGCTGTTTTTT. Protein product: CASSQGRGSGELFF.

This clone was seen only a few times. The CDR3 loop is CASSLMGARANTEAFF. The CDR3 bases are TGCGCCAGCAGCTTGATGGGGGCGCGAGCGAACACTGAAGCTTTCTTT. The V gene is TRBV5-1, the J gene TRBJ1-1, with D perhaps matching TRBD1 (6 bases). The CDR3 length is 16 residues. CDR1 and CDR2 from the germline V gene are SGHRS and YFSETQ. V was clipped by 1 base and J by 1 base, with 14 bases between them.

This clone was counted a few times. It is unclear where the CDR3 begins or ends on the DNA, so no DNA is shown, and the CDR3 is as TCRdb lists it. The chain joins TRBV2 to TRBJ2-7; the table's D call, TRBD2, has no DNA check behind it. The CDR3 has 11 amino acids, counting both end residues. The germline gives CDR1 SNHLY, CDR2 FYNNEI. The CDR3 here is CASSTSGEQYF.

The chain couples TRBV9 to TRBJ2-7, with D perhaps matching TRBD2 (5 bases). Trimming pared 2 bases from V and 2 bases from J, leaving 11 bases between. The CDR3 is 14 amino acids. Germline V gives CDR1 SGDLS, CDR2 YYNGEE. This CDR3 is CASSVDGNTYEQYF. For the CDR3, the DNA is TGTGCCAGCAGCGTCGACGGGAACACCTACGAGCAGTACTTC.

The chain employs TRBV6-5 and TRBJ2-4, with D possibly TRBD1 on 5 matching bases. Per germline, CDR1 MNHEY and CDR2 SVGAGI. Trimming cost V 5 bases and J 2 bases, with 10 bases left between them. The CDR3 has 14 residues. The CDR3 reads CASSQGLTKNIQYF. The CDR3 region has the DNA TGTGCCAGCAGTCAGGGCTTAACCAAAAACATTCAGTACTTC.

This chain uses TRBV9 with TRBJ2-1; weak D call: TRBD2 (5 bases). Germline V gives CDR1 SGDLS, CDR2 YYNGEE. The CDR3 has 15 residues. The V end was cut by 0 bases, the J end by 7 bases, with 14 bases between. In nucleotides, the CDR3 is TGTGCCAGCAGCGTAGCCGAGGGCTCCTTGAATGAGCAGTTCTTC. This sequence encodes CASSVAEGSLNEQFF.

This clone was observed at least ten times. This chain connects TRBV27 to TRBJ2-7; 7 bases are a match to TRBD1. V gave up 6 bases and J gave up 4 bases; unmatched junction bases: 15. CDR3 length: 16 residues. Germline lookup yields CDR1 MNHEY and CDR2 SMNVEV (reference sequence). The CDR3 here is CASSASTGAIVYEQYF. The CDR3 nucleotides are TGTGCCAGCAGCGCAAGTACAGGGGCAATAGTTTACGAGCAGTACTTC.

This chain links TRBV7-9 with TRBJ2-7; possible D gene TRBD2, 5 bases. The CDR3 totals 12 residues. Trimming shortened V by 7 bases and J by 3 bases, and 10 bases separated the two germline ends. Per the germline V gene, CDR1 is SEHNR and CDR2 is FQNEAQ (reference sequence). The CDR3 loop reads CASNLGDYEQYF. The CDR3 DNA sequence: TGTGCCAGCAACCTCGGGGACTACGAGCAGTACTTC. Variable domain in full (rest from reference TRBV7-9 and TRBJ2-7): DTGVSQNPRHKITKRGQNVTFRCDPISEHNRLYWYRQTLGQGPEFLTYFQNEAQLEKSRLLSDRFSAERPKGSFSTLEIQRTEQGDSAMYLCASNLGDYEQYFGPGTRLTVT.

In its sample, this clone was seen a few times. The sample contains more than one DNA sequence encoding this CDR3. V usage is TRBV15 and J usage is TRBJ2-3; 12 nucleotides match TRBD2. The CDR3 totals 16 residues. The V and J ends lost 5 bases and 4 bases, in that order; junction bases with no gene match: 7. Germline V gene lookup returns CDR1 LNHNV and CDR2 YYDKDF (reference sequence). The CDR3 DNA reads as TGTGCCACCAGCTCAAGGCTAGCGGGAGGGGCAGATACGCAGTATTTT. Protein product: CATSSRLAGGADTQYF.

The chain is built from TRBV13 and TRBJ2-7; 11 nucleotides align to TRBD2. The CDR3 extends over 15 amino acids. Germline CDR1 and CDR2: PRHDT and FYEKMQ (reference sequence). Trimming removed 1 base from V and 4 bases from J; junction bases left unmatched: 3. The CDR3 nucleotides are TGTGCCAGCAGCTTAGTGTCTAGCGGGGGGTACGAGCAGTACTTC. The encoded protein is CASSLVSSGGYEQYF.

This clone has more than one count but fewer than ten. V and J are TRBV5-6 and TRBJ2-7; 11 positions agree with TRBD2. Germline CDR1 is SGHDT and CDR2 is YYEEEE. This CDR3 spans 18 amino acids. The V and J ends lost 4 bases and 3 bases, in that order; junction bases with no gene match: 15. The CDR3 is CASSPQRLLAGDFYEQYF. DNA of the CDR3: TGTGCCAGCAGCCCTCAAAGACTACTAGCGGGGGATTTCTACGAGCAGTACTTC.

This clone was picked up a small number of times. The gene calls are TRBV27 and TRBJ2-4; 8 bases match TRBD1. V shed 2 bases, J shed 5 bases, and the junction held 8 bases outside the gene matches. The CDR3 runs 16 residues. CDR1 is MNHEY, CDR2 SMNVEV, per germline (reference sequence). The CDR3 loop reads CASSLRPGGDENIQYF. CDR3 DNA: TGTGCCAGCAGTTTACGGCCAGGGGGCGATGAAAACATTCAGTACTTC.

This chain links TRBV6-1 with TRBJ1-1, with D uncertain. CDR3 length equals 15 residues. Per germline, CDR1 MNHNS and CDR2 SASEGT. Trimming shortened V by 4 bases and J by 1 base, and 13 bases separated the two germline ends. The CDR3 region has the DNA TGTGCCAGCAGTGGAAACCGGGGTTGGAACACTGAAGCTTTCTTT. Residues: CASSGNRGWNTEAFF.

The chain carries TRBV5-6 and TRBJ2-5; D uncertain. From germline, CDR1 is SGHDT and CDR2 YYEEEE. The CDR3 loop spans 13 amino acids. Trimming took off 4 bases at V and 5 bases at J, with 12 bases between the two ends. CDR3 in amino acids: CASSRTHSETQYF. The CDR3, as DNA: TGTGCCAGCAGCCGAACTCACTCCGAGACCCAGTACTTC. The full variable domain, completed using reference TRBV5-6 and TRBJ2-5, is DAGVTQSPTHLIKTRGQQVTLRCSPKSGHDTVSWYQQALGQGPQFIFQYYEEEERQRGNFPDRFSGHQFPNYSSELNVNALLLGDSALYLCASSRTHSETQYFGPGTRLLVL.

The chain is built from TRBV2 and TRBJ2-4; D not certain. The CDR3 totals 14 residues. The germline V gene encodes CDR1 SNHLY and CDR2 FYNNEI. Trimming removed 7 bases at V and 0 bases at J, with 10 bases between. Written as DNA, the CDR3 is TGTGCCAGCAATCAACAGAAAGCCAAAAACATTCAGTACTTC. As protein: CASNQQKAKNIQYF.

This chain connects TRBV19 to TRBJ1-5; D might be TRBD1 (6 bases). This CDR3 has 17 residues. In germline, CDR1 is LNHDA, CDR2 SQIVND (reference sequence). V dropped 5 bases and J dropped 0 bases, with 17 bases sitting between them. The CDR3, as DNA: TGTGCCAGTAGTCCCGGGACACCAGCTTATAGCAATCAGCCCCAGCATTTT. It encodes CASSPGTPAYSNQPQHF.

This chain uses TRBV6-1 with TRBJ1-1; a possible D gene is TRBD1 (5 bases). The V end was cut by 7 bases, the J end by 3 bases, with 12 bases between. CDR1 and CDR2 from the germline V gene are MNHNS and SASEGT. The CDR3 consists of 13 residues. As DNA, the CDR3 is TGTGCCAGCAAGATAGGGGAGGACACTGAAGCTTTCTTT. Translating it yields CASKIGEDTEAFF.

J is TRBJ2-7 and V is TRBV30; D is uncertain. CDR1 is GTSNPN and CDR2 is SVGIG in the germline V gene (reference sequence). V lost 7 bases and J lost 4, with 11 bases in between. The CDR3 is 11 amino acids. The CDR3 coding sequence is TGTGCCTCGATGACCGGGTACGAGCAGTACTTC. Translated, it gives CASMTGYEQYF. The entire variable domain, with the rest obtained from reference TRBV30 and TRBJ2-7, is as follows: SQTIHQWPATLVQPVGSPLSLECTVEGTSNPNLYWYRQAAGRGLQLLFYSVGIGQISSEVPQNLSASRPQDRQFILSSKKLLLSDSGFYLCASMTGYEQYFGPGTRLTVT.

The CDR3: CASSFHLPSGKATGELFF. For the CDR3, the DNA is TGTGCCAGCAGCTTCCATTTACCTAGCGGGAAAGCCACCGGGGAGCTGTTTTTT. The chain uses TRBV7-6 and TRBJ2-2; 9 bases map to TRBD2. Germline V gene data show CDR1 as SGHVS and CDR2 as FNYEAQ. V was pared by 3 bases and J by 4 bases, with 12 bases of the junction left unmatched. This CDR3 spans 18 amino acids.

This rearrangement joins TRBV7-3 to TRBJ2-3; D ambiguous. From germline, CDR1 is SGHTA and CDR2 FQGTGA. V shed 5 bases and J shed 1 base, with 10 bases lying between them. CDR3 length equals 14 residues. The CDR3: CASSPSSGTDTQYF. CDR3 DNA: TGTGCCAGCAGCCCCTCTTCCGGCACAGATACGCAGTATTTT.